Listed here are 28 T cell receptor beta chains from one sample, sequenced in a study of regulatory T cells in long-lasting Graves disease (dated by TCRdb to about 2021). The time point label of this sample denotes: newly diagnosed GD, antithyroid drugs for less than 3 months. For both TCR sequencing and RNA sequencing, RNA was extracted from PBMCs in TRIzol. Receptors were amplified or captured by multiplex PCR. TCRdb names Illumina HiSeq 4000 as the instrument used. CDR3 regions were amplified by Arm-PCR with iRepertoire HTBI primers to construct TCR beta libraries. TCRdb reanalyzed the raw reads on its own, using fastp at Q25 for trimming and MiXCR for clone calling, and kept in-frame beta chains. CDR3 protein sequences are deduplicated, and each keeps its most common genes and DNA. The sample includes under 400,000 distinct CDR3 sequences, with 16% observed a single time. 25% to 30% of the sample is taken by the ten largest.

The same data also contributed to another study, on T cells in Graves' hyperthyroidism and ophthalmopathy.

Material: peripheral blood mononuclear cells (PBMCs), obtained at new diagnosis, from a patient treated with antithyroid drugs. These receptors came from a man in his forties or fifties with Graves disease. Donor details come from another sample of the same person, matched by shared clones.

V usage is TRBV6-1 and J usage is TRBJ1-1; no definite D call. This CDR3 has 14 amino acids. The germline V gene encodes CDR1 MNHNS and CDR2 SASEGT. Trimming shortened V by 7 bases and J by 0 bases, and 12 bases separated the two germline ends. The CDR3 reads CASNHPGLNTEAFF. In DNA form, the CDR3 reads TGTGCCAGCAATCATCCGGGCTTGAACACTGAAGCTTTCTTT.

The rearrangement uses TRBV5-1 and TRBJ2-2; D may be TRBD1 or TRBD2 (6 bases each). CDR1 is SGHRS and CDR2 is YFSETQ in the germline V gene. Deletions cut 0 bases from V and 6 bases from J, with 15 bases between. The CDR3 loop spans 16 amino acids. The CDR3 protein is CASSLALGGSAGELFF. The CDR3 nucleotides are TGCGCCAGCAGCTTGGCCCTGGGGGGCTCCGCCGGGGAGCTGTTTTTT.

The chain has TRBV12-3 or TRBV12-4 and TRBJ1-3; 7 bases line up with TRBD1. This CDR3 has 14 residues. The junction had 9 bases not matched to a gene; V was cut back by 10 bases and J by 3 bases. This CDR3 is CATATRDSGNTIYF. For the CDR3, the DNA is TGTGCCACGGCCACTCGGGACAGTGGAAACACCATATATTTT.

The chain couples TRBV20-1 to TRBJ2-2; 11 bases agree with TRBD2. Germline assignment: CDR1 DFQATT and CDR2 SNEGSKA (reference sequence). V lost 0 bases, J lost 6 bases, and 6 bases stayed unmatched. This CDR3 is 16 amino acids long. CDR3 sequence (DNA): TGCAGTGCTAGAGACCCGACTAGCGGGGATGCCGGGGAGCTGTTTTTT. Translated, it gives CSARDPTSGDAGELFF.

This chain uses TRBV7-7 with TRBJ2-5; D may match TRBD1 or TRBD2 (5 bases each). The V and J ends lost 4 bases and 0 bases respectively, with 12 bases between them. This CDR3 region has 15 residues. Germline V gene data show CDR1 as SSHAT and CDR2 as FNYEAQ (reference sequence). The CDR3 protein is CASSSQRTHQETQYF. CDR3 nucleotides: TGTGCCAGCAGCTCCCAGCGGACACACCAAGAGACCCAGTACTTC.

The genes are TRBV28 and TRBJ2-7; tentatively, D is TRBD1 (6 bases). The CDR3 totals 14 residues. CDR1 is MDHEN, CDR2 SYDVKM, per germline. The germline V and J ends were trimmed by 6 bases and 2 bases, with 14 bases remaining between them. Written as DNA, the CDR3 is TGTGCCAGCAGGCCCGGGACAAGAGCCTACGAGCAGTACTTC. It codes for CASRPGTRAYEQYF.

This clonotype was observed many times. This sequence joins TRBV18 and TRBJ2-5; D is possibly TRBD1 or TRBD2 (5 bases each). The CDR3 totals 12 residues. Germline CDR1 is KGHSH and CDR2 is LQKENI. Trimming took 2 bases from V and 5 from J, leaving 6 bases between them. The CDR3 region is CASSPGDETQYF. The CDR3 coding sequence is TGTGCCAGCTCACCAGGGGACGAGACCCAGTACTTC.

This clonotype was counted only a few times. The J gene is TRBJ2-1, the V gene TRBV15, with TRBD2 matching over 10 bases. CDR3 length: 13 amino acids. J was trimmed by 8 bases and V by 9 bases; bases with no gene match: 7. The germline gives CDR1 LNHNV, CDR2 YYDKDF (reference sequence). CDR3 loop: CATSGGDVDEQFF. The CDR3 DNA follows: TGTGCCACGAGCGGGGGGGATGTTGATGAGCAGTTCTTC. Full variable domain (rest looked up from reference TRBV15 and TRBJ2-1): DAMVIQNPRYQVTQFGKPVTLSCSQTLNHNVMYWYQQKSSQAPKLLFHYYDKDFNNEADTPDNFQSRRPNTSFCFLDIRSPGLGDTAMYLCATSGGDVDEQFFGPGTRLTVL.

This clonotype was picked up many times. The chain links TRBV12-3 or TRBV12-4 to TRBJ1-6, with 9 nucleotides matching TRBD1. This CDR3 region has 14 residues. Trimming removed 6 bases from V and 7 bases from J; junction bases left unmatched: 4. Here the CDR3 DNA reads TGTGCCAGCAGGATGACAGGGGGAAATTCACCCCTCCACTTT. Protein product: CASRMTGGNSPLHF.

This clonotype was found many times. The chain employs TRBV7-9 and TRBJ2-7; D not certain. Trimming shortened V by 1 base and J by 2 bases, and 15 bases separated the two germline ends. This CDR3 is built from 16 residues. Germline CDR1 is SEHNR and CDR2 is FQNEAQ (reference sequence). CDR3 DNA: TGTGCCAGCAGCTTAGTAGGCTCCCGAGCCCCCTACGAGCAGTACTTC. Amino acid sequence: CASSLVGSRAPYEQYF.

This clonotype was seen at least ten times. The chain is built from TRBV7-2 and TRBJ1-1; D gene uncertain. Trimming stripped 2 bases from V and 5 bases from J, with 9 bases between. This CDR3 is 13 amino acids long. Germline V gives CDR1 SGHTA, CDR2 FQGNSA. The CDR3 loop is CASSLRQRTEAFF. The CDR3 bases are TGTGCCAGCAGCTTAAGACAACGTACTGAAGCTTTCTTT.

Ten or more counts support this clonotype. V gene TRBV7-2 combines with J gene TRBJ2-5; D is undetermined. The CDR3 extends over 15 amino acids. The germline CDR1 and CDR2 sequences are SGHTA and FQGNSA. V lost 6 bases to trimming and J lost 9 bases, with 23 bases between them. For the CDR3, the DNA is TGTGCCAGCAGTCTTACGGTGGCAGCGCTCGGTGCCCAGTACTTC. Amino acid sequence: CASSLTVAALGAQYF.

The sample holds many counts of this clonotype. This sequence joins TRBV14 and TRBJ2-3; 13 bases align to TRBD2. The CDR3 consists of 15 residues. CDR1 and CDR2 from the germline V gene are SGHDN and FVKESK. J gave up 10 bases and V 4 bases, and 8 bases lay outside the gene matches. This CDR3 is CASSRPGLAGSSQYF. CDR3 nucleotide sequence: TGTGCCAGCAGCCGTCCGGGACTAGCGGGGAGTTCGCAGTATTTT.

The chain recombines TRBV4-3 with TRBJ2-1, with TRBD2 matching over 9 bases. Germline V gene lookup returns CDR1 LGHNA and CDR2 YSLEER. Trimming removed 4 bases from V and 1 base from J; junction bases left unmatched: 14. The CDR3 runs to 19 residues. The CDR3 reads CASSPGEGRGGESYNEQFF. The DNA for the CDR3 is TGCGCCAGCAGCCCTGGGGAGGGGCGGGGGGGCGAGTCCTACAATGAGCAGTTCTTC.

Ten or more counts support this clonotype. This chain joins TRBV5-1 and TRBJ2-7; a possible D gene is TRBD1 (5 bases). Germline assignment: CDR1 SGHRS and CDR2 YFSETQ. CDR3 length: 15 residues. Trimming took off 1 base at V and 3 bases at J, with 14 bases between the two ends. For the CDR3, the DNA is TGCGCCAGCAGCTTGTCGATCGGGCAGGGCTACGAGCAGTACTTC. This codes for CASSLSIGQGYEQYF.

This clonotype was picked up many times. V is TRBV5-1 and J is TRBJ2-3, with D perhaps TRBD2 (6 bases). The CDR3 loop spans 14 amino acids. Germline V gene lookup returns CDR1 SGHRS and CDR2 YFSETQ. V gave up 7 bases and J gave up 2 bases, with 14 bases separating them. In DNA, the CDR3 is TGCGCCAGCGGGGTGAGCGGGTACACAGATACGCAGTATTTT. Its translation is CASGVSGYTDTQYF.

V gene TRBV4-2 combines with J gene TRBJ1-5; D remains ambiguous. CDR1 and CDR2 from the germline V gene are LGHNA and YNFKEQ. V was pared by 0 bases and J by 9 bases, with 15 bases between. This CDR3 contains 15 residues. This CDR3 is CASSQEFQVTWPQHF. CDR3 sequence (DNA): TGTGCCAGCAGCCAAGAATTTCAGGTTACTTGGCCCCAGCATTTT.

As DNA, the CDR3 is TGTGCCAGCAGTTTATCAGGGCGGCCGAGCTCCTACGAGCAGTACTTC. It encodes CASSLSGRPSSYEQYF. V is TRBV28 and J is TRBJ2-7, with D maybe TRBD1 (5 bases). Per the germline V gene, CDR1 is MDHEN and CDR2 is SYDVKM. The CDR3 extends over 16 amino acids. Deletions cut 1 base from V and 0 bases from J, with 13 bases between.

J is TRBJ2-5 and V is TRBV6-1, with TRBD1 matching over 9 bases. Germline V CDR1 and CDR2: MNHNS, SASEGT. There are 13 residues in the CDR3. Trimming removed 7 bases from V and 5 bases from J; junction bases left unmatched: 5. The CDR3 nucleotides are TGTGCCAGCAACACAGGGGGCCGGGAGACCCAGTACTTC. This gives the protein CASNTGGRETQYF.

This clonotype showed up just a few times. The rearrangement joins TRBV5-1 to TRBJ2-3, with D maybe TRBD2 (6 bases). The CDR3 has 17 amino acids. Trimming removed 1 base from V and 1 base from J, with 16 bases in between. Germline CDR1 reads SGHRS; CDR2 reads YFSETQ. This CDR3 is CASSLIPGTGGTDTQYF. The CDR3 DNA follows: TGCGCCAGCAGCTTGATCCCCGGGACGGGGGGCACAGATACGCAGTATTTT.

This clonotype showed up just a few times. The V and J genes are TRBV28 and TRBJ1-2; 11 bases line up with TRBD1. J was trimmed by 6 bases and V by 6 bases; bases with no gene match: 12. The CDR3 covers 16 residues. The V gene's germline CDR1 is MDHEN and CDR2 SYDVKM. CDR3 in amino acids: CASSPRTGGSLDGYTF. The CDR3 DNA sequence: TGTGCCAGCAGCCCACGGACAGGGGGCAGCCTTGATGGCTACACCTTC.

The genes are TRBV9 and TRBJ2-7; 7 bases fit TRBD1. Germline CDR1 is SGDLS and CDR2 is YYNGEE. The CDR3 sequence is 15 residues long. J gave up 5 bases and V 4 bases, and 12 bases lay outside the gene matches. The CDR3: CASSLTGTDFHEQYF. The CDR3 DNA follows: TGTGCCAGCAGCCTGACCGGGACAGACTTCCACGAGCAGTACTTC.

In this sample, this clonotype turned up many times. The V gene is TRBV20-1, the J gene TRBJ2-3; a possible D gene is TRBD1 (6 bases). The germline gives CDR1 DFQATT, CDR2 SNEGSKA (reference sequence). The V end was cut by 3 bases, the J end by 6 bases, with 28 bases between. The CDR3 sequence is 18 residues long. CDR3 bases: TGCAGTGCTAGCACCCAACGGAGGACAGACCAGCTTCGGGATACGCAGTATTTT. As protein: CSASTQRRTDQLRDTQYF.

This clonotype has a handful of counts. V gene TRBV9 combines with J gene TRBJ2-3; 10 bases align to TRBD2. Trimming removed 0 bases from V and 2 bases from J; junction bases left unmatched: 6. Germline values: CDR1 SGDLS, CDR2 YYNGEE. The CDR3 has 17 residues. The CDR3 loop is CASSVEDSGGPTDTQYF. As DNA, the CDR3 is TGTGCCAGCAGCGTAGAGGATAGCGGGGGGCCCACAGATACGCAGTATTTT.

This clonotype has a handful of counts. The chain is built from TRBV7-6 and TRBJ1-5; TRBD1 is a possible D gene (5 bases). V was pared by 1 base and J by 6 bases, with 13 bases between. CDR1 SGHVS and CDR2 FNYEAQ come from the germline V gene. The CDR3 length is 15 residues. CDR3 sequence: CASSLEGAMGQPQHF. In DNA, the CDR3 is TGTGCCAGCAGCTTAGAAGGGGCTATGGGTCAGCCCCAGCATTTT. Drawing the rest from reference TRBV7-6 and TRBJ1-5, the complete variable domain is GAGVSQSPRYKVTKRGQDVALRCDPISGHVSLYWYRQALGQGPEFLTYFNYEAQQDKSGLPNDRFSAERPEGSISTLTIQRTEQRDSAMYRCASSLEGAMGQPQHFGDGTRLSIL.

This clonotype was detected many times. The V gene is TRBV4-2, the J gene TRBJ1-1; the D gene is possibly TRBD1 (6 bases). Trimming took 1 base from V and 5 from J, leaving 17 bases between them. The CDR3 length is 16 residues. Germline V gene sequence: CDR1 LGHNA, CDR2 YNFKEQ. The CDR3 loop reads CASSQAGRQAGTEAFF. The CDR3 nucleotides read TGTGCCAGCAGCCAAGCGGGGCGACAGGCAGGGACTGAAGCTTTCTTT.

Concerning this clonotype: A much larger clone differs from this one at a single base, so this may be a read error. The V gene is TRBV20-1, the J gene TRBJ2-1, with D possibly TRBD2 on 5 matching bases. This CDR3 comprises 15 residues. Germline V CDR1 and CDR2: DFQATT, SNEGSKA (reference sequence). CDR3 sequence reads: CSSRVPGFSYNEQFF. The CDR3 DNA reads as TGCAGTTCTAGAGTACCGGGGTTCTCCTACAATGAGCAGTTCTTC.

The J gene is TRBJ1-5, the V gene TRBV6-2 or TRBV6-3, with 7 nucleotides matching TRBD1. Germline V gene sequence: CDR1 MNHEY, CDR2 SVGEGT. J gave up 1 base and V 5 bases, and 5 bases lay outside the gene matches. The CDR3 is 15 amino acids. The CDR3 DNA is TGTGCCAGCAGTAACCGACAGGGAAGCAATCAGCCCCAGCATTTT. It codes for CASSNRQGSNQPQHF.